The rows below give T cell receptor beta chains drawn from one sample of a study of OX40 agonist ivuxolimab in advanced cancers. TCRdb's table, derived via immunoSEQ multiplex PCR, lists solely in-frame clones and lacks some. Of more than 55,000 clones in the sample, about 88% were seen once. The sequencing here drew on CD4+ or CD8+ T cells sorted from blood, taken in a trial of the OX40 agonist ivuxolimab. These receptors came from an adult with an advanced solid tumor such as melanoma, head and neck, liver or kidney cancer. Both conserved end residues are part of each CDR3.

v_gene: TRBV10-1
j_gene: TRBJ1-6
CDR3aa: CASGTQAGSPLHF

v_gene: TRBV27
j_gene: TRBJ1-1
CDR3aa: CASSFFPEGANTEAFF

v_gene: TRBV20-1
j_gene: TRBJ2-7
CDR3aa: CSARGPVEQYF

v_gene: TRBV9
j_gene: TRBJ2-5
CDR3aa: CASSVAGTGEETQYF

v_gene: TRBV5-1
j_gene: TRBJ1-5
CDR3aa: CASSRVTGGFSLYQPQHF

v_gene: TRBV5-1
j_gene: TRBJ2-5
CDR3aa: CASSPLTEETQYF

v_gene: TRBV28
j_gene: TRBJ1-3
CDR3aa: CASSLFDTYSGNTIYF

v_gene: TRBV28
j_gene: TRBJ1-2
CDR3aa: CASRNAAFFYGYTF

v_gene: TRBV4-1
j_gene: TRBJ2-7
CDR3aa: CASRATGKPYEQYF

v_gene: TRBV18
j_gene: TRBJ2-2
CDR3aa: CASSFYPGQGQTGELFF

v_gene: TRBV6-1
j_gene: TRBJ2-7
CDR3aa: CASSERGGTGSSYEQYF

v_gene: TRBV28
j_gene: TRBJ2-5
CDR3aa: CASSLYRAGETQYF

v_gene: TRBV5-1
j_gene: TRBJ2-1
CDR3aa: CASSFFQKPGQGANNEQFF

v_gene: TRBV2
j_gene: TRBJ2-7
CDR3aa: CASSAARTSGIPFDYEQYF

v_gene: TRBV28
j_gene: TRBJ1-4
CDR3aa: CASSRTGLPNEKLFF

v_gene: TRBV6-1
j_gene: .
CDR3aa: CASSASYEQYF

v_gene: TRBV11-2
j_gene: TRBJ2-3
CDR3aa: CASKRLAGGPNTQYF